This passage covers 4 T cell receptor beta chains from one sample sequenced in a study of beta chain features in type 1 diabetes. Expressed TCRB transcripts were sequenced, since all the RNA that had been isolated was reverse transcribed. Produced via immunoSEQ multiplex PCR; TCRdb's table is partial and in-frame only. The data hold 680,000 or so clones, with around 15% observed a single time. The sequencing sample was made of naive CD4+ T cells from blood. These receptors were collected from a man younger than 35 in good health.

V usage is TRBV27 and J usage is TRBJ2-3; a weak D match, TRBD2 (6 bases). Germline V CDR1 and CDR2: MNHEY, SMNVEV (reference sequence). The CDR3 has 13 amino acids. Between the trimmed V and J ends, which lost 5 bases and 6 bases, there was a span of 12 bases. As DNA, the CDR3 is TGTGCCAGCAGTCCCCGACTAGGGGATACGCAGTATTTT. Its protein is CASSPRLGDTQYF.

Here the CDR3 reads CASSLVGGPLTDTEAFF. In DNA form, the CDR3 reads TGTGCCAGCAGCTTAGTAGGCGGGCCACTTACCGACACTGAAGCTTTCTTT. The chain carries TRBV7-9 and TRBJ1-1; D is ambiguous. The V end lost 1 base, the J end lost 3 bases, and 18 bases lay between the germline ends. CDR1 and CDR2 (germline): SEHNR, FQNEAQ (reference sequence). The CDR3 runs 17 residues.

The chain recombines TRBV11-2 with TRBJ2-7, with TRBD2 identical over 8 bases. There are 16 residues in the CDR3. Germline V gene data show CDR1 as SGHAT and CDR2 as FQNNGV. Trimming cost V 5 bases and J 3 bases; bases outside gene matches: 12. CDR3 amino acids: CASSQIRLAMFYEQYF. CDR3 sequence (DNA): TGTGCCAGCAGCCAAATTAGACTAGCGATGTTCTACGAGCAGTACTTC.

The chain has TRBV6-1 and TRBJ1-2; unclear D gene. CDR1 and CDR2 from the germline V gene are MNHNS and SASEGT. CDR3 length: 14 amino acids. Trimming left V 5 bases short and J 4 bases short, with 14 bases between. This CDR3 is CASSPSTSTYGYTF. In DNA, the CDR3 is TGTGCCAGCAGTCCATCGACAAGCACCTATGGCTACACCTTC.